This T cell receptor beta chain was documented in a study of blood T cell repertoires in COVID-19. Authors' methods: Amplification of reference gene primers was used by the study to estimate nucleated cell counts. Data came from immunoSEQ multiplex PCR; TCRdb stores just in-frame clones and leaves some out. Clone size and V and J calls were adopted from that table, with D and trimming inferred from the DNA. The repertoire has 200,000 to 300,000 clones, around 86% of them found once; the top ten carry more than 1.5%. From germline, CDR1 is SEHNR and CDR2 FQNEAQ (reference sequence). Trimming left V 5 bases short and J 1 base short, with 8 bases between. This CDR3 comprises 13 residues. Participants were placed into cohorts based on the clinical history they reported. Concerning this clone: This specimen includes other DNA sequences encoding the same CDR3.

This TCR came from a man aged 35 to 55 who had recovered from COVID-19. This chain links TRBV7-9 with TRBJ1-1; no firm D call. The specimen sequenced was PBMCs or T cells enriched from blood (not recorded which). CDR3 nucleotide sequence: TGTGCCAGCAGCCCGCGGGGGAACACTGAAGCTTTCTTT. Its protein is CASSPRGNTEAFF.